Presented here are 11 T cell receptor beta chains from one specimen sequenced in a study of OX40 agonist ivuxolimab in advanced cancers. TCRdb's copy holds only in-frame clones and misses some; the assay was immunoSEQ multiplex PCR. The table shows about 55,000 clones, with around 86% occurring only once. The sample was CD4+ or CD8+ T cells sorted from blood, taken in a trial of the OX40 agonist ivuxolimab. These receptors all stem from an adult with an advanced solid tumor such as melanoma, head and neck, liver or kidney cancer.

The chain links TRBV28 to TRBJ2-6; D is ambiguous. V lost 4 bases and J lost 1, with 11 bases in between. There are 16 residues in the CDR3. Germline assignment: CDR1 MDHEN and CDR2 SYDVKM. CDR3 in DNA: TGTGCCAGCAGTTCCCCAGGTCGTTCTGGGGCCAACGTCCTGACTTTC. Translated, it gives CASSSPGRSGANVLTF.

The chain employs TRBV14 and TRBJ2-7; perhaps TRBD1 as D (5 bases). CDR1 and CDR2 from the germline V gene are SGHDN and FVKESK. The CDR3 is 8 residues long. CDR3 protein: CAREPPGV. The CDR3 DNA reads TGTGCCAGGGAACCTCCAGGGGTC.

DNA for the CDR3: TGTGCCAGCAGCGGGGGGGTATACTACGAGCAGTACTTC. This sequence encodes CASSGGVYYEQYF. The J gene is TRBJ2-7, the V gene TRBV7-9; 7 bases align to TRBD2. The CDR3 extends over 13 amino acids. From germline, CDR1 is SEHNR and CDR2 FQNEAQ (reference sequence). J gave up 3 bases and V 5 bases, and 4 bases lay outside the gene matches. Together with reference TRBV7-9 and TRBJ2-7, the CDR3 gives the full variable domain: DTGVSQNPRHKITKRGQNVTFRCDPISEHNRLYWYRQTLGQGPEFLTYFQNEAQLEKSRLLSDRFSAERPKGSFSTLEIQRTEQGDSAMYLCASSGGVYYEQYFGPGTRLTVT.

The J gene is TRBJ1-1, the V gene TRBV12-1. TRBV12-1 counts as a pseudogene. The CDR3 covers 15 residues. CDR3 bases: TGTGCCAGCAGCTCCCCCGGCCAGCCGTGCACTGAAGCTTTCTTT. Translating gives CASSSPGQPCTEAFF.

The V gene is TRBV2, the J gene TRBJ2-3; weak D call: TRBD1 (5 bases). The CDR3 is 14 residues long. Trimming pared 6 bases from V and 5 bases from J, leaving 15 bases between. Looked up from germline, CDR1 is SNHLY and CDR2 is FYNNEI. In DNA form, the CDR3 reads TGTGCCAGCAGATGGACACTCTCGATAGATACGCAGTATTTT. Protein: CASRWTLSIDTQYF.

The V and J genes are TRBV28 and TRBJ2-3; 8 nucleotides match TRBD2. The CDR3 sequence is 15 residues long. V gave up 3 bases and J gave up 2 bases; unmatched junction bases: 4. Germline CDR1 is MDHEN and CDR2 is SYDVKM. CDR3 residues: CASSFWTSSTDTQYF. DNA for the CDR3: TGTGCCAGCAGTTTTTGGACTAGCTCCACAGATACGCAGTATTTT.

The rearrangement uses TRBV7-2 and TRBJ2-7, with 9 bases fitting TRBD1. J lost 2 bases, V lost 1 base, and 6 bases had no gene match. This CDR3 spans 16 amino acids. Per germline, CDR1 SGHTA and CDR2 FQGNSA. CDR3 amino acids: CASSLGRTGVAYEQYF. In nucleotides, the CDR3 is TGTGCCAGCAGCTTAGGACGGACAGGGGTGGCCTACGAGCAGTACTTC.

The chain uses TRBV10-2 and TRBJ2-1, with D possibly being TRBD2 (5 bases). This CDR3 comprises 12 residues. Germline CDR1 reads WSHSY; CDR2 reads SAAADI. Trimming removed 10 bases from V and 1 base from J, with 8 bases in between. CDR3 loop: CAILASYNEQFF. CDR3 bases: TGCGCCATCCTAGCATCCTACAATGAGCAGTTCTTC.

The V and J genes are TRBV28 and TRBJ2-1; no clear D gene. The CDR3 sequence is 14 residues long. In germline, CDR1 is MDHEN, CDR2 SYDVKM. Trimming removed 8 bases at V and 0 bases at J, with 11 bases between. In DNA, the CDR3 is TGTGCCAGCGTTAGTCCACCCTCCTACAATGAGCAGTTCTTC. Translated: CASVSPPSYNEQFF.

This chain joins TRBV5-1 and TRBJ2-4, with TRBD1 identical over 7 bases. The junction had 13 bases not matched to a gene; V was cut back by 4 bases and J by 3 bases. CDR3 length: 17 residues. The germline gives CDR1 SGHRS, CDR2 YFSETQ. CDR3 in DNA: TGCGCCAGCAGCCCCTGGACAGGATCTTTCCTCAAAAACATTCAGTACTTC. As protein: CASSPWTGSFLKNIQYF.

This chain links TRBV15 with TRBJ1-2, with D perhaps TRBD1 (6 bases). Trimming pared 1 base from V and 2 bases from J, leaving 14 bases between. This CDR3 is built from 16 residues. Germline V CDR1 and CDR2: LNHNV, YYDKDF (reference sequence). The CDR3: CATSRAGGTINYGYTF. CDR3 DNA: TGTGCCACCAGCAGAGCTGGGGGGACAATCAACTATGGCTACACCTTC. Using reference TRBV15 and TRBJ1-2 for the parts outside the CDR3, the full variable domain is DAMVIQNPRYQVTQFGKPVTLSCSQTLNHNVMYWYQQKSSQAPKLLFHYYDKDFNNEADTPDNFQSRRPNTSFCFLDIRSPGLGDTAMYLCATSRAGGTINYGYTFGSGTRLTVV.